This T cell receptor beta chain is from a study of T cells after yellow fever vaccination. Study summary: Preparation of the low-cell-number fractions used SMART-Seq v4 Ultra Low Input.

There are 15 residues in the CDR3. Trimming took 0 bases from V and 6 from J, leaving 12 bases between them. Germline CDR1 and CDR2: SGHNT and YYREEE (reference sequence). Points from the study as a whole: Clones from primary vaccination mostly reappeared after the booster (around 96% CD4, approximately 91% CD8).

In regard to this clonotype: The antigen remains unidentified.

The authors made TCR cDNA by 5'RACE template switching, adding a universal primer site and UMIs. TCRdb analysed the 5' RACE reads with MiXCR anew, one entry per CDR3 protein. The sample includes about 630,000 distinct CDR3 sequences, roughly an eighth seen only once; the top ten take about 15%. The sample here was PBMCs, taken on the day of the yellow fever booster vaccination. V gene TRBV5-4 combines with J gene TRBJ2-2; weak D call: TRBD2 (6 bases). The clonotype was recovered from a man under 40 who received the YFV17D yellow fever vaccine. CDR3 DNA: TGTGCCAGCAGCTTGGGGGCGGGGCCCGCCGGGGAGCTGTTTTTT. As protein: CASSLGAGPAGELFF.